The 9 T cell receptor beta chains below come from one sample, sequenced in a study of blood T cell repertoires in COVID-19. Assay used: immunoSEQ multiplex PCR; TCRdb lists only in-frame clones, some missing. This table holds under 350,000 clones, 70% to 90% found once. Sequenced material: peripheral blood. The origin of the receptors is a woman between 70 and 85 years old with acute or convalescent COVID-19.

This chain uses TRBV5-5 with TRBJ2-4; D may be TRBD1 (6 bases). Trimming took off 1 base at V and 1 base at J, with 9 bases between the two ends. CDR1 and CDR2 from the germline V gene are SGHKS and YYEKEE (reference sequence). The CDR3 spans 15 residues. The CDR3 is CASSLSGVAKNIQYF. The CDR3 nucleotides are TGTGCCAGCAGCTTGTCAGGGGTCGCCAAAAACATTCAGTACTTC.

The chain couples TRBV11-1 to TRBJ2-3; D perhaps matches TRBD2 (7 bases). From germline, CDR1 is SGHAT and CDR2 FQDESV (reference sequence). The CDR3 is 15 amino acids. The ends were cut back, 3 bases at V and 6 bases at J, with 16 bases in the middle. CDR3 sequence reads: CASSFEGGRVDTQYF. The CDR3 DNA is TGTGCCAGCAGCTTCGAGGGGGGGAGGGTCGATACGCAGTATTTT.

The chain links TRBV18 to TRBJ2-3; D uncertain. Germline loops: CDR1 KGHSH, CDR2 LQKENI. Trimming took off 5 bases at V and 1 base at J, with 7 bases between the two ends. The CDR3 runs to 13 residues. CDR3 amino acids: CASSDGGTDTQYF. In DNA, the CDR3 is TGTGCCAGCTCAGATGGAGGCACAGATACGCAGTATTTT.

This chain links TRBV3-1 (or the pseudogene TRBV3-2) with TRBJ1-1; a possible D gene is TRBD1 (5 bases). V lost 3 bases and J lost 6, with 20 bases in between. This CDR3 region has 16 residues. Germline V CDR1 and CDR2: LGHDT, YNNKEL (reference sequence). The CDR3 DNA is TGTGCCAGCAGCCATACCGGGGGGGTTGGTCTGCCTGAAGCTTTCTTT. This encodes CASSHTGGVGLPEAFF.

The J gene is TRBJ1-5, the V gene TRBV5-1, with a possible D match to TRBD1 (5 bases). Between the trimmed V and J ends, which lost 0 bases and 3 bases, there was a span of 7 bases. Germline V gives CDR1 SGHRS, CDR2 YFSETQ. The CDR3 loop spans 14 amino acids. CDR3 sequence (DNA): TGCGCCAGCAGCTTGGGACAGCACAATCAGCCCCAGCATTTT. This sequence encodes CASSLGQHNQPQHF. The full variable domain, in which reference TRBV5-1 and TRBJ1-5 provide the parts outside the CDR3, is KAGVTQTPRYLIKTRGQQVTLSCSPISGHRSVSWYQQTPGQGLQFLFEYFSETQRNKGNFPGRFSGRQFSNSRSEMNVSTLELGDSALYLCASSLGQHNQPQHFGDGTRLSIL.

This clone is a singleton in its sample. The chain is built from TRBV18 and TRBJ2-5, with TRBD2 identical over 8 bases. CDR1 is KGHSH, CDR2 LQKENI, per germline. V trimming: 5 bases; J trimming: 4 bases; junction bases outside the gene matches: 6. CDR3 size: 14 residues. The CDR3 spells CASSTLAAGETQYF. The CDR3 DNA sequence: TGTGCCAGCTCAACACTAGCGGCCGGAGAGACCCAGTACTTC.

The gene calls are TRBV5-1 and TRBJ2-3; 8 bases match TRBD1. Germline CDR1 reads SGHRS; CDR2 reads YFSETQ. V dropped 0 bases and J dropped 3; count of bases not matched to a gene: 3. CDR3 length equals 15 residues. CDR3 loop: CASSLVGQATDTQYF. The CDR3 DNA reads TGCGCCAGCAGCTTGGTGGGACAGGCTACAGATACGCAGTATTTT.

Here the CDR3 reads CASSVPTNEQFF. DNA for the CDR3: TGCGCCAGCAGCGTTCCTACGAATGAGCAGTTCTTC. The V gene is TRBV5-1, the J gene TRBJ2-1; D not resolved. The germline CDR1 and CDR2 sequences are SGHRS and YFSETQ. The CDR3 loop spans 12 amino acids. The V end was cut by 4 bases, the J end by 7 bases, with 9 bases between. The full variable domain, with the rest looked up from reference TRBV5-1 and TRBJ2-1, is KAGVTQTPRYLIKTRGQQVTLSCSPISGHRSVSWYQQTPGQGLQFLFEYFSETQRNKGNFPGRFSGRQFSNSRSEMNVSTLELGDSALYLCASSVPTNEQFFGPGTRLTVL.

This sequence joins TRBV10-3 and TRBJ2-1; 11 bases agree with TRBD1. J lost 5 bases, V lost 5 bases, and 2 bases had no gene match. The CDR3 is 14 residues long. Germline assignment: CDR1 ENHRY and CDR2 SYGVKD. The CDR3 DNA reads TGTGCCATCAGTAAGGGACAGGGGGACAATGAGCAGTTCTTC. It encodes CAISKGQGDNEQFF.